This T cell receptor beta chain appears in the sequencing data of a study of CD8+CD57+ T cells in acquired aplastic anemia. Researchers used genomic DNA as the template to profile TCR beta VDJ and CDR3. TCRdb analysed the reads with MiXCR anew, one entry per CDR3 protein. Of 400,000 to 500,000 distinct CDR3 sequences listed, roughly 68% are singletons. Germline V lookup: CDR1 SGDLS, CDR2 YYNGEE. CDR3 size: 16 residues. V was clipped by 2 bases and J by 10 bases, with 23 bases between them. The specimen sequenced was sorted CD4+, CD8+, or CD8+CD57+ T cells (not recorded which) from PBMCs. This chain joins TRBV9 and TRBJ2-3; no firm D call. This receptor was obtained from a human donor in good health, serving as a control. CDR3 loop: CASSVTASNTEASQYF. The CDR3 DNA sequence: TGTGCCAGCAGCGTTACAGCAAGTAACACTGAAGCTTCGCAGTATTTT.